Listed below are T cell receptor beta chains from one sample, sequenced in a study of molecular identifiers for immune sequencing clone quantification. TCRdb used MiXCR to reprocess the PCR reads, holding one entry per CDR3 protein. The table records nearly 55,000 distinct CDR3 sequences, approximately 34% of them present only once. Sample: naive CD8+ T cells from blood, with Jurkat cell RNA spiked in. The receptors originated from a human donor in good health. Some libraries in this study had Jurkat cell RNA spiked in. CDR3s include the opening cysteine and the closing phenylalanine or tryptophan. A D gene is named only where the DNA matches it firmly. For some rows the clone size is stated as once, few or many, or as a class when expanded; others skip it.

V	D	size	J	DNA	CDR3
TRBV2	-	many	TRBJ1-4	TGTGCCAGCAAGCGTCAGGGGATGGTAACTAATGAAAAACTGTTTTTT	CASKRQGMVTNEKLFF
TRBV28	-	-	TRBJ1-5	TGTGCCAGCAGTCCTACATGGGTGGAGGGCAATCAGCCCCAGCATTTT	CASSPTWVEGNQPQHF
TRBV12-3/TRBV12-4	-	few	TRBJ1-2	TGTGCCAGCAGTTTAGGTACGAACTATGGCTACACCTTC	CASSLGTNYGYTF
TRBV20-1	-	many	TRBJ2-3	TGCAGTGCTAGAGGAGCGAGCACAGATACGCAGTATTTT	CSARGASTDTQYF
TRBV28	-	-	TRBJ2-3	TGTGCCAGCAGACAGGACGGAGATACGCAGTATTTT	CASRQDGDTQYF
TRBV28	-	many	TRBJ2-7	TGTGCCAGCAGTTCACACCCCCGGACAGCCTCCTACGAGCAGTACTTC	CASSSHPRTASYEQYF
TRBV28	-	-	TRBJ2-1	TGTGCCAGCAGTCCACAGGGAGAGCAGTTCTTC	CASSPQGEQFF
TRBV9	TRBD1	many	TRBJ1-1	TGTGCCAGCAGCGAACAGGGGATTTCTGAAGCTTTCTTT	CASSEQGISEAFF
TRBV11-2	-	-	TRBJ1-4	TGTGCCAGCAGCTTAGTAGGGCCAAAGGAAAAACTGTTTTTT	CASSLVGPKEKLFF
TRBV7-2	-	many	TRBJ2-1	TGTGCCAGCAGCTTAGCAGGGGGAACCTACAATGAGCAGTTCTTC	CASSLAGGTYNEQFF
TRBV10-3	-	-	TRBJ2-7	TGTGCCATCAGTGTCGAAGACAGAAGCTACGAGCAGTACTTC	CAISVEDRSYEQYF
TRBV4-3	-	few	TRBJ2-1	TGCGCCAGCAGCCAAGTAGGATACGGCTATGAGCAGTTCTTC	CASSQVGYGYEQFF
TRBV28	-	many	TRBJ2-5	TGTGCCAGCACCCGAGGGAGCCCACAAGAGACCCAGTACTTC	CASTRGSPQETQYF
TRBV28	-	medium-sized	TRBJ2-7	TGTGCCAGCAGTTTACTCGTGTCCTACGAGCAGTACTTC	CASSLLVSYEQYF
TRBV21-1	-	-	TRBJ2-7	TGTGCCAGCAGCAAAGATTACTCAGGACGGACCGGGACTAGCGGGAGGGCCCGTCTCGAGCAGTACTTC	CASSKDYSGRTGTSGRARLEQYF
TRBV5-1	-	-	TRBJ1-5	TGCGCCAGCAGCTGGGAGGGGTTGGGCAATCAGCCCCAGCAATTT	CASSWEGLGNQPQQF
TRBV4-3	-	-	TRBJ1-6	TGCGCCAGCAGCCAAGATCAGGCGTATTCACCCCTCCACTTT	CASSQDQAYSPLHF
TRBV20-1	-	few	TRBJ2-7	TGCAGTGCTAGAGATCGCGAGGCAGGGTTCGAGCAGTACTTC	CSARDREAGFEQYF
TRBV4-2	-	many	TRBJ2-3	TGTGCCAGCAGCCAAGATTACCTTCCCCTCACAGATACGCAGTATTTT	CASSQDYLPLTDTQYF
TRBV12-3/TRBV12-4	-	many	TRBJ1-5	TGTGCCAGCAGTTTAGTAGTAGGGGGCAATCAGCCCCAGCATTTT	CASSLVVGGNQPQHF
TRBV29-1	-	-	TRBJ1-2	TGCAGCTCATCGCCGGTAGGTGGCGACTATGGATACACCTTC	CSSSPVGGDYGYTF
TRBV11-2	-	-	TRBJ2-7	TGTGCCAGCAGCTTAGCCCCTCAGCGGCGGAGCTCCTACGAGCAGTACTTC	CASSLAPQRRSSYEQYF
TRBV24-1	-	many	TRBJ2-1	TGTGCCACCAGTGATGAAATTGAGCAGTTCTTC	CATSDEIEQFF
TRBV6-2/TRBV6-3	TRBD2	many	TRBJ2-1	TGTGCCAGCACACCTAGCGGGAGGGCTGAGTTCTTC	CASTPSGRAEFF
TRBV6-5	-	-	TRBJ2-5	TGTGCCAGCAATCAGGCGGAGACCCAGTACTTC	CASNQAETQYF
TRBV5-5	TRBD2	-	TRBJ2-7	TGTGCCAGCAGCTTTCAGGCACTAGCGGGAGGCAGGACCTACGAGCAGTACTTC	CASSFQALAGGRTYEQYF
TRBV12-3/TRBV12-4	-	few	TRBJ1-5	TGTGCCAGCAGTTTTTGGGGGGGCCAGCCCCAGCATTTT	CASSFWGGQPQHF
TRBV6-2/TRBV6-3	-	few	TRBJ2-5	TGTGCCAGCAGTTCGTCCCTACGTCGTGGGTACCAAGAGACCCAGTACTTC	CASSSSLRRGYQETQYF